The clone carrying this TCR beta chain was detected a few times. Its antigen is not known. This sample was taken from a study of immune cell composition in non-small cell lung cancer. Overall study findings and caveats: Adenocarcinomas with higher top tumour-associated clone frequency had more reactive TILs. Smoking pack-years did not significantly correlate with tumour TCR-beta clonality. Lung squamous cell carcinoma tumours had significantly higher top 10 clone scores and productive clonality than lung adenocarcinoma. Squamous carcinomas (about 75%) more often had tumour-associated clones >0.5% than adenocarcinomas (around 33%).

Libraries were prepared by immunoSEQ multiplex PCR; TCRdb keeps only in-frame clonotypes and omits some of them. The sample lists 12,000 to 15,000 clones, around three quarters seen once, with roughly 13% in the top ten. CDR1 and CDR2 (germline): KGHSH, LQKENI. With 1 base clipped from V and 5 bases from J, the junction kept 10 bases outside the gene matches. This CDR3 has 16 amino acids. The chain employs TRBV18 and TRBJ1-1; 7 bases match TRBD1. The receptor comes from a human donor with non-small cell lung cancer. Source material: lung tumor tissue. This CDR3 is CASSPRPTGEGTEAFF. The CDR3 nucleotides read TGTGCCAGCTCACCACGGCCTACAGGGGAAGGAACTGAAGCTTTCTTT.